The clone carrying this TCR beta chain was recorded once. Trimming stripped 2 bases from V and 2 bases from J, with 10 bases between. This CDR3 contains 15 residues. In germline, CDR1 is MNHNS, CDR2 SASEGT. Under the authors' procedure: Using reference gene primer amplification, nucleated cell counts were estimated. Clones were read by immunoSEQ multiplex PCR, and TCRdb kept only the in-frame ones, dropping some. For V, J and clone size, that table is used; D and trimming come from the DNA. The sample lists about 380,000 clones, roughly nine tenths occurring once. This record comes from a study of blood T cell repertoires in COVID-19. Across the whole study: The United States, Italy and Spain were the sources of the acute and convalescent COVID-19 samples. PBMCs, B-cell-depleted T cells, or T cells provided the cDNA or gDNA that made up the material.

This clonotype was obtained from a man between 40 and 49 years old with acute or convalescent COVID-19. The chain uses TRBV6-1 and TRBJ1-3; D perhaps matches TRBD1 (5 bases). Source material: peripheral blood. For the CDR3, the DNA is TGTGCCAGCAGTGAATATGCAGGGACTGGAAACACCATATATTTT. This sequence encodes CASSEYAGTGNTIYF.